This is a list of T cell receptor beta chains from one sample in a study of blood T cell repertoires in COVID-19. TCRdb's copy holds only in-frame clones and misses some; the assay was immunoSEQ multiplex PCR. The table shows approximately 270,000 clones, with roughly 85% occurring only once. The specimen sequenced was PBMCs or T cells enriched from blood (not recorded which). The receptors shown here come from a woman aged 25 to 39 who had recovered from COVID-19. Both conserved end residues are part of each CDR3. A D gene is named only where the DNA matches it firmly. Clone size is shown for a subset of rows, as once, few, many or a class of expanded clone.

v_call	j_call	d_call	clone_size	cdr3_nt	cdr3_aa
TRBV14	TRBJ2-7	.	.	TGTGCCAGCAGCCAAGATACACTATTCTACGAGCAGTACTTC	CASSQDTLFYEQYF
TRBV12-3/TRBV12-4	TRBJ1-5	.	.	TGTGCCAGCAGTTTGGGGCAGCCCCTGCCCCAGCATTTT	CASSLGQPLPQHF
TRBV28	TRBJ2-5	.	few	TGTGCCAGCAGTTCCCCGCGTGTTCGGCAAGAGACCCAGTACTTC	CASSSPRVRQETQYF
TRBV28	TRBJ2-4	TRBD2	once	TGTGCCATCCGGGGGGGGTACAAAAACATTCAGTACTTC	CAIRGGYKNIQYF
TRBV3-1/TRBV3-2	TRBJ1-6	.	few	TGTGCCAGCAGCCAAGAAGCGGGGGCGCGTTCACCCCTCCACTTT	CASSQEAGARSPLHF
TRBV20-1	TRBJ2-3	.	.	TGCAGTGCGGCGGAAGATACGCAGTATTTT	CSAAEDTQYF
TRBV25-1	TRBJ2-3	TRBD1	.	TGTGCCAGTTCAACAGGGGTGATGGGAACAGATACGCAGTATTTT	CASSTGVMGTDTQYF
TRBV5-5	TRBJ1-2	TRBD1	.	TGTGCCAGCAGCCCCCGGGACAGCTATGGCTACACCTTC	CASSPRDSYGYTF
TRBV3-1/TRBV3-2	TRBJ2-3	TRBD2	.	TGTGCCAGCAGCCCCGGGACTAGCGCTCCCATTACGCAGTATTTT	CASSPGTSAPITQYF
TRBV28	TRBJ2-5	.	.	TGTGCCAGCCTTGACCGGGGGGCCGGAACTAAGACCCAGTACTTC	CASLDRGAGTKTQYF
TRBV5-1	TRBJ2-7	.	.	TGCGCCAGCAGGTTCGGAGGGGCCTACGAGCAGTACTTC	CASRFGGAYEQYF
TRBV6-4	TRBJ2-1	.	.	TGTGCCAGCAGTGTCACAGGCTACAATGAGCAGTTCTTC	CASSVTGYNEQFF
TRBV18	TRBJ1-2	TRBD1	.	TGTGCCAGCTCACAGGGGGCGAACTATGGCTACACCTTC	CASSQGANYGYTF
TRBV6-5	TRBJ2-1	.	.	TGTGCCAGCAGTCCCGGTGGGGCCGGAAACAATGAGCAGTTCTTC	CASSPGGAGNNEQFF
TRBV27	TRBJ2-3	TRBD1	.	TGTGCCAGCAGTCGAGACCCTCCGGGACAGGGGGTCCTAGTTGGCACAGATACGCAGTATTTT	CASSRDPPGQGVLVGTDTQYF
TRBV3-1/TRBV3-2	TRBJ2-7	TRBD1	.	TGTGCCAGCAGCGACAGGGCCGAGCAGTACTTC	CASSDRAEQYF
TRBV5-4	TRBJ1-5	.	.	TGTGCCAGCAGCGGGGGGGGCAATCAGCCCCAGCATTTT	CASSGGGNQPQHF
TRBV15	TRBJ2-5	TRBD1	.	TGTGCCACCAGCAACCGACAGGGGATTGAAGAGACCCAGTACTTC	CATSNRQGIEETQYF
TRBV30	TRBJ2-7	TRBD1	.	TGTGCCTGGAGTGTAGGACAGGGTATACACGAGCAGTACTTC	CAWSVGQGIHEQYF
TRBV2	TRBJ1-1	TRBD1	few	TGTGCCAGCAGTGATACAGGGGAGGCTTTCTTT	CASSDTGEAFF
TRBV5-1	TRBJ1-1	.	.	TGCGCCAGCGGAACTGGGCTGAACACTGAAGCTTTCTTT	CASGTGLNTEAFF
TRBV28	TRBJ2-4	TRBD1	.	TGTGCCAGCGGGGGAACAGGGGAGATTTCCAAAAACATTCAGTACTTC	CASGGTGEISKNIQYF
TRBV19	TRBJ2-1	TRBD2	.	TGTGCCAGTAGTATGCGGGAGTGGTACAATGAGCAGTTCTTC	CASSMREWYNEQFF
TRBV27	TRBJ1-1	.	few	TGTGCCAGCAGTTTACGGGGTTTGAACACTGAAGCTTTCTTT	CASSLRGLNTEAFF
TRBV18	TRBJ2-7	TRBD2	.	TGTGCCAGCTCACCGATAGGGACTAGCGCTCGGGAGCAGTACTTC	CASSPIGTSAREQYF
TRBV18	TRBJ2-7	TRBD1	few	TGTGCCAGCTCACGTTACCGGGACAGTGGGGTCGAGCAGTACTTC	CASSRYRDSGVEQYF
TRBV6-5	TRBJ1-1	.	.	TGTGCCAGCTCCTCGACTCCTCCCGAAGCTTTCTTT	CASSSTPPEAFF
TRBV28	TRBJ2-7	TRBD1	.	TGTGCCAGCAGTAACCTAGAAGGACAGGGCTTTTCCTACGAGCAGTACTTC	CASSNLEGQGFSYEQYF
TRBV6-4	TRBJ1-5	.	few	TGTGCCAGCAGTGCCCAGGAAAATCAGCCCCAGCATTTT	CASSAQENQPQHF
TRBV5-1	TRBJ2-1	.	.	TGCGCCAGCAGCTTGATGGGCGGGCCGACCTACAATGAGCAGTTCTTC	CASSLMGGPTYNEQFF
TRBV5-1	TRBJ1-2	.	once	TGCGCCAGCAGCAGAGAACAGGGCTATGGCTACACCTTC	CASSREQGYGYTF
TRBV28	TRBJ2-4	TRBD1	.	TGTGCCAGCAGAGGACAGGGGGTTGAAAACATTCAGTACTTC	CASRGQGVENIQYF
TRBV2	TRBJ2-7	TRBD1	.	TGTGCCAGCTCTGCGGGACAGGGAAGCTACGAGCAGTACTTC	CASSAGQGSYEQYF
TRBV9	TRBJ2-5	.	.	TGTGCCAGCACCCTGGGGACACTTCAAGAGACCCAGTACTTC	CASTLGTLQETQYF
TRBV6-6	TRBJ2-1	TRBD2	.	TGTGCCAGCAGCCCGGCTCCAGGGGGCGGGGGACTAGCGGGAGGTAATGAGCAGTTCTTC	CASSPAPGGGGLAGGNEQFF
TRBV9	TRBJ2-2	TRBD1	.	TGTGCCAGCAGTCGACAGGGGGCGATCGGGGAGCTGTTTTTT	CASSRQGAIGELFF
TRBV7-9	TRBJ2-1	TRBD1	.	TGTGCCAGCAGCTTAGGCCGGACAGGGTCCGGGAATGAGCAGTTCTTC	CASSLGRTGSGNEQFF
TRBV28	TRBJ2-3	.	.	TGTGCCAGCAGTTTAAAGGGACTGGAGGGACGTACGCAGTATTTT	CASSLKGLEGRTQYF
TRBV10-3	TRBJ2-7	TRBD1	.	TGTGCCATCAGTAACACAGGGGTCGAGCAGTACTTC	CAISNTGVEQYF
TRBV30	TRBJ1-1	TRBD1	.	TGTGCCTGGACAGGACAGGTGAACACTGAAGCTTTCTTT	CAWTGQVNTEAFF
TRBV25-1	TRBJ1-4	.	.	TGTGCCAGCAGCAAGGGGGAGGGAATTCTGGAAAAACTGTTTTTT	CASSKGEGILEKLFF
TRBV29-1	TRBJ1-1	TRBD1	.	TGCAGCACTTGGGACAGGGACACTGAAGCTTTCTTT	CSTWDRDTEAFF
TRBV5-4	TRBJ1-1	.	once	TGTGCCAGCAGCTTGTCTCGAGCCAACACTGAAGCTTTCTTT	CASSLSRANTEAFF
TRBV7-8	TRBJ1-3	.	.	TGTGCCAGCAGCTTGAGTACGAGCTCTGGAAACACCATATATTTT	CASSLSTSSGNTIYF
TRBV19	TRBJ2-1	TRBD2	.	TGTGCCAGCAGGGTACCCTTAGGGACTAGCGGAGGGAATGAGCAGTTCTTC	CASRVPLGTSGGNEQFF